What follows are 27 T cell receptor beta chains derived from one specimen sequenced in a study of blood T cell repertoires in COVID-19. Clones were read by immunoSEQ multiplex PCR, and TCRdb kept only the in-frame ones, dropping some. The sample includes about 190,000 clones, approximately 79% of them seen just once. Sequenced input: peripheral blood. The receptor set was obtained from a woman aged 50 to 65 with acute or convalescent COVID-19.

The chain has TRBV5-1 and TRBJ2-2, with TRBD2 matching 8 bases. This CDR3 has 16 residues. The ends lost 0 bases at V and 1 base at J; junction bases unmatched: 2. CDR1 SGHRS and CDR2 YFSETQ come from the germline V gene. CDR3 DNA: TGCGCCAGCAGCTTGGGGCTAGCGGGGAACACCGGGGAGCTGTTTTTT. Translating it yields CASSLGLAGNTGELFF.

The J gene is TRBJ1-2, the V gene TRBV30; 11 nucleotides agree with TRBD1. This CDR3 has 14 amino acids. Looked up from germline, CDR1 is GTSNPN and CDR2 is SVGIG (reference sequence). V trimming: 5 bases; J trimming: 7 bases; junction bases outside the gene matches: 9. The CDR3 region is CAWSEPGTGGGYTF. CDR3 coding DNA: TGTGCCTGGTCCGAACCCGGGACAGGGGGTGGCTACACCTTC.

The V gene is TRBV13, the J gene TRBJ1-6, with TRBD1 matching 7 bases. Germline V lookup: CDR1 PRHDT, CDR2 FYEKMQ (reference sequence). With V trimmed by 5 bases and J by 2 bases, 3 bases remained unmatched. There are 15 residues in the CDR3. CDR3 nucleotides: TGTGCCAGCAGCCTCGGGACAGCCTATAATTCACCCCTCCACTTT. Residues: CASSLGTAYNSPLHF. The variable domain in full, with the rest retrieved from reference TRBV13 and TRBJ1-6, is AAGVIQSPRHLIKEKRETATLKCYPIPRHDTVYWYQQGPGQDPQFLISFYEKMQSDKGSIPDRFSAQQFSDYHSELNMSSLELGDSALYFCASSLGTAYNSPLHFGNGTRLTVT.

V usage is TRBV5-1 and J usage is TRBJ1-1; D is ambiguous. The V gene lost 3 bases and the J gene lost 5 bases, with 11 bases spanning the gap. The CDR3 is 13 residues long. Germline V gene lookup returns CDR1 SGHRS and CDR2 YFSETQ. The CDR3 is CASSYGRGTEAFF. The CDR3 region has the DNA TGCGCCAGCAGCTACGGTAGAGGAACTGAAGCTTTCTTT.

The rearrangement uses TRBV7-9 and TRBJ2-5, with 10 bases matching TRBD1. The germline V gene encodes CDR1 SEHNR and CDR2 FQNEAQ (reference sequence). The CDR3 runs to 16 residues. V lost 4 bases and J lost 1; bases outside the gene matches: 6. The chain's CDR3 is CASSSGDRGSQETQYF. The CDR3, as DNA: TGTGCCAGCAGCTCTGGGGACAGGGGATCCCAAGAGACCCAGTACTTC.

The genes are TRBV3-1 (or the pseudogene TRBV3-2) and TRBJ2-5, with unresolved D. V lost 1 base and J lost 3, with 9 bases in between. Germline assignment: CDR1 LGHDT and CDR2 YNNKEL (reference sequence). This CDR3 has 14 amino acids. CDR3 in DNA: TGTGCCAGCAGCCAAGCGGCCGGAGAAGAGACCCAGTACTTC. It codes for CASSQAAGEETQYF.

The chain uses TRBV21-1 and TRBJ1-4; the table's D call, TRBD1, has no DNA check behind it. TRBV21-1 is shown as a pseudogene. CDR3 size: 17 residues. The CDR3 region is CASSKARSDRGGEKLFF. Written as DNA, the CDR3 is TGTGCCAGCAGCAAAGCGCGATCGGACAGGGGGGGAGAAAAACTGTTTTTT.

The chain has TRBV9 and TRBJ2-7; TRBD1 agrees at 7 bases. From germline, CDR1 is SGDLS and CDR2 YYNGEE. V lost 4 bases and J lost 12; bases outside the gene matches: 7. The CDR3 sequence is 11 residues long. CDR3 residues: CASSPGTDLYF. CDR3 sequence (DNA): TGTGCCAGCAGCCCCGGGACAGACCTGTACTTC. Using reference TRBV9 and TRBJ2-7 for the parts outside the CDR3, the full variable domain is DSGVTQTPKHLITATGQRVTLRCSPRSGDLSVYWYQQSLDQGLQFLIQYYNGEERAKGNILERFSAQQFPDLHSELNLSSLELGDSALYFCASSPGTDLYFGPGTRLTVT.

The chain employs TRBV18 and TRBJ1-1, with TRBD1 identical over 7 bases. The CDR3 runs to 14 residues. Germline V gene data show CDR1 as KGHSH and CDR2 as LQKENI. Trimming at V came to 1 base and at J to 8 bases, leaving 7 bases not matched to a gene. The CDR3 DNA reads TGTGCCAGCTCACCACAGGGGGCAACGGCCGAAGCTTTCTTT. Its translation: CASSPQGATAEAFF.

This clone was recorded a few times. This chain joins TRBV14 and TRBJ2-1, with 8 bases matching TRBD2. Germline CDR1 reads SGHDN; CDR2 reads FVKESK. Trimming at V came to 9 bases and at J to 4 bases, leaving 8 bases not matched to a gene. This CDR3 is built from 14 residues. The CDR3 nucleotides are TGTGCCAGTACGACTAGCGCATCTTACAATGAGCAGTTCTTC. Translated: CASTTSASYNEQFF.

The V call is TRBV7-9, the J call TRBJ2-3; 13 nucleotides agree with TRBD2. The germline gives CDR1 SEHNR, CDR2 FQNEAQ (reference sequence). This CDR3 contains 16 residues. Losses at the gene ends were 5 bases for V and 4 bases for J; bases not matched to a gene: 6. CDR3 amino acids: CASSPRTSGSSDTQYF. CDR3 sequence (DNA): TGTGCCAGCAGCCCTCGGACTAGCGGGAGTTCAGATACGCAGTATTTT.

This rearrangement joins TRBV11-2 to TRBJ2-1; D call uncertain. This CDR3 is 15 amino acids long. Per the germline V gene, CDR1 is SGHAT and CDR2 is FQNNGV. Trimming took 4 bases from V and 7 from J, leaving 17 bases between them. DNA of the CDR3: TGTGCCAGCAGCTCGGCGGTCCGTAACAAAAATGAGCAGTTCTTC. Translated, it gives CASSSAVRNKNEQFF.

The V and J genes are TRBV5-4 and TRBJ2-1; D uncertain. Per the germline V gene, CDR1 is SGHNT and CDR2 is YYREEE (reference sequence). V lost 4 bases to trimming and J lost 0 bases, with 14 bases between them. The CDR3 contains 16 residues. Here the CDR3 DNA reads TGTGCCAGCAGCCTGAACCTCCCGGGCTCCTACAATGAGCAGTTCTTC. This translates into CASSLNLPGSYNEQFF.

This chain connects TRBV18 to TRBJ2-6, with 8 positions matching TRBD1. Germline V gene lookup returns CDR1 KGHSH and CDR2 LQKENI. The V segment lost 5 bases and the J segment 0 bases; nucleotides outside the gene matches: 15. This CDR3 comprises 20 residues. CDR3 sequence reads: CASSGDRLKMTSSGANVLTF. The CDR3, as DNA: TGTGCCAGCTCAGGGGACAGGCTAAAAATGACTAGCTCTGGGGCCAACGTCCTGACTTTC. The whole variable domain, filled in from reference TRBV18 and TRBJ2-6, reads NAGVMQNPRHLVRRRGQEARLRCSPMKGHSHVYWYRQLPEEGLKFMVYLQKENIIDESGMPKERFSAEFPKEGPSILRIQQVVRGDSAAYFCASSGDRLKMTSSGANVLTFGAGSRLTVL.

The chain links TRBV7-8 to TRBJ1-3, with 8 bases aligning to TRBD1. Germline trimming cut 4 bases from V and 6 bases from J; bases unmatched to any gene: 11. This CDR3 has 16 residues. The germline V gene has CDR1 SGHVS and CDR2 FQNEAQ. CDR3 sequence: CASSSPVTGVANTIYF. In DNA, the CDR3 is TGTGCCAGCAGCTCCCCCGTGACAGGGGTGGCAAACACCATATATTTT.

Written as DNA, the CDR3 is TGTGCCAGCTCTACTCTGAACACTGAAGCTTTCTTT. This codes for CASSTLNTEAFF. The V and J genes are TRBV18 and TRBJ1-1; unclear D gene. Germline CDR1 reads KGHSH; CDR2 reads LQKENI. V lost 6 bases and J 0 bases, leaving 5 bases between the germline ends. The CDR3 runs 12 residues.

This rearrangement joins TRBV24-1 to TRBJ2-3; 9 nucleotides agree with TRBD2. V shed 2 bases and J 2 bases; nucleotides not matched to a gene: 16. CDR1 KGHDR and CDR2 SFDVKD come from the germline V gene. The CDR3 spans 20 residues. CDR3 bases: TGTGCCACCAGTGATTCCCGGCCAAAAGCGCGGGGGGGCGTCACAGATACGCAGTATTTT. It yields the protein CATSDSRPKARGGVTDTQYF.

This clone was counted once. The chain is built from TRBV6-6 and TRBJ1-1; unclear D gene. This CDR3 is 15 amino acids long. V was trimmed by 3 bases and J by 1 base, leaving 12 bases between them. Germline CDR1 is MNHNY and CDR2 is SVGAGI (reference sequence). As DNA, the CDR3 is TGTGCCAGCAGTTATAGGGAGTCGGGGAACACTGAAGCTTTCTTT. Protein product: CASSYRESGNTEAFF.

This chain joins TRBV27 and TRBJ2-7; 8 bases align to TRBD2. V trimming: 5 bases; J trimming: 0 bases; junction bases outside the gene matches: 6. This CDR3 is 15 amino acids long. CDR1 and CDR2 (germline): MNHEY, SMNVEV (reference sequence). The CDR3 sequence is CASSLLAASSYEQYF. The CDR3 DNA sequence: TGTGCCAGCAGTCTACTAGCGGCAAGCTCCTACGAGCAGTACTTC.

The chain links TRBV3-1 (or the pseudogene TRBV3-2) to TRBJ1-2; weak D call: TRBD1 (6 bases). The germline CDR1 and CDR2 sequences are LGHDT and YNNKEL (reference sequence). Trimming took 6 bases from V and 7 from J, leaving 12 bases between them. The CDR3 covers 12 residues. The CDR3 is CASSSDRIGYTF. For the CDR3, the DNA is TGTGCCAGCAGTTCTGACAGGATTGGCTACACCTTC.

V is TRBV18 and J is TRBJ2-3; 9 bases align to TRBD2. Looked up from germline, CDR1 is KGHSH and CDR2 is LQKENI. The CDR3 sequence is 17 residues long. V was clipped by 0 bases and J by 4 bases; unmatched bases: 8. CDR3 region: CASSPPESGRIPDTQYF. The CDR3 nucleotides read TGTGCCAGCTCACCACCGGAGAGCGGGAGGATTCCAGATACGCAGTATTTT.

The V call is TRBV18, the J call TRBJ2-3; 8 bases map to TRBD2. The CDR3 contains 17 residues. V lost 3 bases and J lost 5; bases outside the gene matches: 13. From germline, CDR1 is KGHSH and CDR2 LQKENI. The CDR3 nucleotides are TGTGCCAGCTCACCGCAAAGACTAGCGTCAAAAGGAGATACGCAGTATTTT. Translating gives CASSPQRLASKGDTQYF.

The chain employs TRBV7-2 and TRBJ2-2; the D gene is possibly TRBD1 (6 bases). V was shortened by 7 bases and J by 2 bases, with 14 bases between the two germline ends. This CDR3 contains 15 residues. Per the germline V gene, CDR1 is SGHTA and CDR2 is FQGNSA. The CDR3 DNA reads as TGTGCCAGCACCTCCCGGACAGATAACACCGGGGAGCTGTTTTTT. It codes for CASTSRTDNTGELFF.

This chain joins TRBV2 and TRBJ1-1; maybe TRBD1 (6 bases). The CDR3 has 16 amino acids. V lost 6 bases, J lost 4 bases, and 21 bases lay in between. Germline assignment: CDR1 SNHLY and CDR2 FYNNEI. CDR3 sequence: CASSATGIEGGTEAFF. The CDR3 region has the DNA TGTGCCAGCAGCGCCACAGGGATCGAAGGGGGCACTGAAGCTTTCTTT.

This clone came up once. This sequence joins TRBV4-1 and TRBJ2-7, with TRBD2 matching 9 bases. CDR1 is MGHRA, CDR2 YSYEKL, per germline. The CDR3 contains 15 residues. V lost 0 bases, J lost 3 bases, and 3 bases stayed unmatched. CDR3: CASSQDPTSGYEQYF. The CDR3 bases are TGCGCCAGCAGCCAAGATCCGACTAGCGGCTACGAGCAGTACTTC.

The chain joins TRBV6-5 to TRBJ2-1, with D hard to call. The germline V and J ends were trimmed by 6 bases and 8 bases, with 11 bases remaining between them. The CDR3 is 12 amino acids. Germline CDR1 and CDR2: MNHEY and SVGAGI. Here the CDR3 reads CASRRSPDEQFF. CDR3 nucleotides: TGTGCCAGCAGACGAAGTCCGGATGAGCAGTTCTTC.

The chain joins TRBV5-4 to TRBJ1-1; maybe TRBD1 (5 bases). V was clipped by 1 base and J by 7 bases, with 8 bases between them. CDR1 and CDR2 from the germline V gene are SGHNT and YYREEE (reference sequence). This CDR3 is built from 12 residues. Written as DNA, the CDR3 is TGTGCCAGCAGCTTGTCGGGGGTTGAAGCTTTCTTT. It is translated as CASSLSGVEAFF. Together with reference TRBV5-4 and TRBJ1-1, the CDR3 gives the full variable domain: ETGVTQSPTHLIKTRGQQVTLRCSSQSGHNTVSWYQQALGQGPQFIFQYYREEENGRGNFPPRFSGLQFPNYSSELNVNALELDDSALYLCASSLSGVEAFFGQGTRLTVV.